This passage covers 8 T cell receptor beta chains from one sample sequenced in a study of read filtering for tumor transcriptome and immune sequencing. This library used roughly 400 ng RNA and molecular barcoded adaptors spanning alpha/delta and beta/gamma chains. Each CDR3 protein gets one entry after TCRdb re-called the reads with MiXCR. The table lists about 46,000 distinct CDR3 sequences, around 20% of them singletons. Input material: a population of CD138-negative cells sorted from bone marrow. All receptors derive from a donor at least 40 years old with multiple myeloma.

This clonotype was seen at least ten times. The chain has TRBV11-3 and TRBJ2-7; TRBD2 matches 11 bases. J was trimmed by 0 bases and V by 8 bases; bases with no gene match: 15. CDR1 and CDR2 from the germline V gene are SGHNT and YENEEA. This CDR3 is 18 amino acids long. The CDR3 region is CASRYTMTSGVSSYEQYF. Written as DNA, the CDR3 is TGTGCCAGCCGCTACACGATGACTAGCGGGGTGAGCTCCTACGAGCAGTACTTC.

Many counts were recorded for this clonotype. V usage is TRBV4-2 and J usage is TRBJ2-5; 7 positions match TRBD2. Germline V lookup: CDR1 LGHNA, CDR2 YNFKEQ. J lost 2 bases, V lost 4 bases, and 7 bases had no gene match. This CDR3 is built from 15 residues. CDR3 sequence reads: CASSLVAGEQETQYF. The CDR3 bases are TGTGCCAGCAGCCTAGTAGCGGGTGAACAAGAGACCCAGTACTTC.

A remark on this clonotype: The junction departs from germline at one end; a sequencing error may be responsible. V and J are TRBV28 and TRBJ2-1; 8 positions agree with TRBD2. Per the germline V gene, CDR1 is MDHEN and CDR2 is SYDVKM. This CDR3 region has 15 residues. The CDR3: CANSPPGLGNNEQFF. The CDR3 coding sequence is TGTGCCAACAGTCCGCCGGGACTAGGAAACAATGAGCAGTTCTTC.

In regard to this clonotype: At one end the junction does not follow the germline gene, possibly because of a read error. The chain is built from TRBV24-1 and TRBJ2-1; TRBD1 agrees at 7 bases. This CDR3 spans 13 amino acids. In germline, CDR1 is KGHDR, CDR2 SFDVKD. The CDR3 sequence is CATSDSQGNERFF. The CDR3 region has the DNA TGTGCCACCAGTGACTCACAGGGGAATGAGCGGTTCTTC.

Concerning this clonotype: One junction end disagrees with the germline gene, perhaps due to a read error. V usage is TRBV28 and J usage is TRBJ2-1, with 7 bases aligning to TRBD1. Germline V gene sequence: CDR1 MDHEN, CDR2 SYDVKM. This CDR3 has 15 amino acids. This CDR3 is CASSLGQVSCNEQFF. The DNA for the CDR3 is TGTGCCAGCAGTCTTGGACAGGTCTCCTGCAATGAGCAGTTCTTC.

This clonotype was recorded a few times. The chain carries TRBV20-1 and TRBJ2-5, with D hard to call. CDR3 length equals 14 residues. V was trimmed by 1 base and J by 2 bases, leaving 11 bases between them. Germline V gene sequence: CDR1 DFQATT, CDR2 SNEGSKA (reference sequence). The CDR3, as DNA: TGCAGTGCTAGAGCCCAAGTGCCACAAGAGACCCAGTACTTC. It codes for CSARAQVPQETQYF.

This chain links TRBV2 with TRBJ2-1, with D hard to call. CDR1 is SNHLY, CDR2 FYNNEI, per germline. V was pared by 0 bases and J by 6 bases, with 6 bases between. CDR3 length: 13 amino acids. The CDR3 coding sequence is TGTGCCAGCAGTGAAGCTAGTCCCAATGAGCAGTTCTTC. This translates into CASSEASPNEQFF.

At least ten counts were recorded for this clonotype. The chain is built from TRBV18 and TRBJ2-1; 13 nucleotides match TRBD2. The CDR3 totals 14 residues. Germline assignment: CDR1 KGHSH and CDR2 LQKENI. V shed 6 bases and J 8 bases; nucleotides not matched to a gene: 4. The CDR3 region has the DNA TGTGCCAGCTCCGGGACTAGCGGGAACTATGAGCAGTTCTTC. Translating gives CASSGTSGNYEQFF.